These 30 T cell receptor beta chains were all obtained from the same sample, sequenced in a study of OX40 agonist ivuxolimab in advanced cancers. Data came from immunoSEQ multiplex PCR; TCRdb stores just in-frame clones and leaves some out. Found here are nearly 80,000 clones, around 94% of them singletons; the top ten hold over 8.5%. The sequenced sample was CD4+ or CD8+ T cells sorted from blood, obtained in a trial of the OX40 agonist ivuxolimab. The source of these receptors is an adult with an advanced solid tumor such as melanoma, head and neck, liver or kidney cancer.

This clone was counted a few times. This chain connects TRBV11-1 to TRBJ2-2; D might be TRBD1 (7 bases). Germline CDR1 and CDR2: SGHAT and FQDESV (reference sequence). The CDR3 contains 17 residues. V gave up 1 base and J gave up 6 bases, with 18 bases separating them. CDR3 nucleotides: TGTGCCAGCAGCTTAGTATCCGGGCAGGGGGGCGCCGGGGAGCTGTTTTTT. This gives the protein CASSLVSGQGGAGELFF.

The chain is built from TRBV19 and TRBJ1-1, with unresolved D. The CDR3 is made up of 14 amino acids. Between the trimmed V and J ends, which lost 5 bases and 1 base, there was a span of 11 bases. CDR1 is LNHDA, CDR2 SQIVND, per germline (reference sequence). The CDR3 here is CASSSSLGNTEAFF. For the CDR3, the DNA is TGTGCCAGTAGTTCCTCCCTGGGGAACACTGAAGCTTTCTTT.

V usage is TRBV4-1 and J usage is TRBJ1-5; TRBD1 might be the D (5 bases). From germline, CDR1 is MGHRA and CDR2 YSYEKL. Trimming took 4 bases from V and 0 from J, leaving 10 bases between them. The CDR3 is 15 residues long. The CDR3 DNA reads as TGCGCCAGCAGCCCCGGGACGGGTAGCAATCAGCCCCAGCATTTT. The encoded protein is CASSPGTGSNQPQHF.

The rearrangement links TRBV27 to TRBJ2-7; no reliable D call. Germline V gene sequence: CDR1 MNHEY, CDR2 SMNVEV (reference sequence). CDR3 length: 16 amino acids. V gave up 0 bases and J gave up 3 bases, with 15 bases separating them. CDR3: CASSLSIGPRFYEQYF. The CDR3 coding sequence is TGTGCCAGCAGTTTATCGATAGGTCCACGATTCTACGAGCAGTACTTC.

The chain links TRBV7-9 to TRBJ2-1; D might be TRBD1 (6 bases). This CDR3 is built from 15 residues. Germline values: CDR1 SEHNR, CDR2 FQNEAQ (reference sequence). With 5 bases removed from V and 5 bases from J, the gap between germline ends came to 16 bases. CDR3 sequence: CASSPETGIHNEQFF. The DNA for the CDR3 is TGTGCCAGCAGCCCCGAGACAGGTATCCACAATGAGCAGTTCTTC. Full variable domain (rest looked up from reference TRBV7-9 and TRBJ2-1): DTGVSQNPRHKITKRGQNVTFRCDPISEHNRLYWYRQTLGQGPEFLTYFQNEAQLEKSRLLSDRFSAERPKGSFSTLEIQRTEQGDSAMYLCASSPETGIHNEQFFGPGTRLTVL.

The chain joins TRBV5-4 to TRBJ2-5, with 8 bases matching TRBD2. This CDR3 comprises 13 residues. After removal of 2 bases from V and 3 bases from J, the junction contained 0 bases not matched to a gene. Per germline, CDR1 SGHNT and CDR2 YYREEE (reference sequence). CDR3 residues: CASSFGGEETQYF. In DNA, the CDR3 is TGTGCCAGCAGCTTCGGGGGGGAAGAGACCCAGTACTTC.

The DNA for the CDR3 is TGTGCCAGTAGTACCAACAGGGGCGTCGAGCAGTACTTC. This translates into CASSTNRGVEQYF. The chain links TRBV19 to TRBJ2-7; TRBD1 agrees at 7 bases. The CDR3 is made up of 13 amino acids. The V and J ends lost 4 bases and 6 bases, in that order; junction bases with no gene match: 6. The V gene's germline CDR1 is LNHDA and CDR2 SQIVND (reference sequence).

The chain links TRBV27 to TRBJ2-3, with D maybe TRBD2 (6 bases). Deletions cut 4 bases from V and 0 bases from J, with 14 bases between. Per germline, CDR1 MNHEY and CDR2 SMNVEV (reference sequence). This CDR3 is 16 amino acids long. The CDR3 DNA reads TGTGCCAGCAGTTGGGGTAGCGGCCCCAGCACAGATACGCAGTATTTT. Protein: CASSWGSGPSTDTQYF.

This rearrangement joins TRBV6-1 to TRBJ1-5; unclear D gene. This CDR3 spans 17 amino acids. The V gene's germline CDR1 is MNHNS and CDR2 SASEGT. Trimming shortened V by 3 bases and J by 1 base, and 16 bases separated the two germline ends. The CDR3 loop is CASSEDPIEVSNQPQHF. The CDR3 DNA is TGTGCCAGCAGTGAGGACCCTATCGAGGTCAGCAATCAGCCCCAGCATTTT.

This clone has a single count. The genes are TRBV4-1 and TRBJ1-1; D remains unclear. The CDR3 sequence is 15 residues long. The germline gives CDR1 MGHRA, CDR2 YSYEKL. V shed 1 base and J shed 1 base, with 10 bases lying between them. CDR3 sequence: CASSQVGFKNTEAFF. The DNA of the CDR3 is TGCGCCAGCAGCCAAGTGGGGTTCAAGAACACTGAAGCTTTCTTT.

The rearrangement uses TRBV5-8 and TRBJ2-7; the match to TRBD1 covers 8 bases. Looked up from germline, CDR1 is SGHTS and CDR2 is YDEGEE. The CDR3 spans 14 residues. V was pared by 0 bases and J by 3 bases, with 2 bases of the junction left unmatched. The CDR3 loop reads CASSLGQGSYEQYF. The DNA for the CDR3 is TGTGCCAGCAGCTTGGGACAGGGGAGCTACGAGCAGTACTTC.

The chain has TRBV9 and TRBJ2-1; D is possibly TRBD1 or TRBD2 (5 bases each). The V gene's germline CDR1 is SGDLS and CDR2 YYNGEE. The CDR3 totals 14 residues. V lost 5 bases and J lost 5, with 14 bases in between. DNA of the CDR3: TGTGCCAGCAGTGCCGGGACCACCGACAATGAGCAGTTCTTC. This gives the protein CASSAGTTDNEQFF.

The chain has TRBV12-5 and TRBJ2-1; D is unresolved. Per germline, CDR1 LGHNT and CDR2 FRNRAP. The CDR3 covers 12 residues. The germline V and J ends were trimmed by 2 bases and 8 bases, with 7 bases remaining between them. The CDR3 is CASGLSQDEQFF. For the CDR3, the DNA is TGTGCTAGTGGTTTGAGTCAAGATGAGCAGTTCTTC.

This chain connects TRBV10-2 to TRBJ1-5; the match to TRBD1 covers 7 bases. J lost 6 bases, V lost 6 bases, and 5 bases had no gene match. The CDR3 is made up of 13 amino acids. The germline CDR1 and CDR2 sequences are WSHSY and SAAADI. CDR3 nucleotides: TGCGCCAGCAGCCAGGGGGGAGGTCAGCCCCAGCATTTT. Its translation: CASSQGGGQPQHF.

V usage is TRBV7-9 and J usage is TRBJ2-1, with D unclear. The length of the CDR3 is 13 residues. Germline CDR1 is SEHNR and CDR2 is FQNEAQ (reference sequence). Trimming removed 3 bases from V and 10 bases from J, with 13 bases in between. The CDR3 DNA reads TGTGCCAGCAGCTTGGGTTGGGAACGAGAGCAGTTCTTC. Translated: CASSLGWEREQFF.

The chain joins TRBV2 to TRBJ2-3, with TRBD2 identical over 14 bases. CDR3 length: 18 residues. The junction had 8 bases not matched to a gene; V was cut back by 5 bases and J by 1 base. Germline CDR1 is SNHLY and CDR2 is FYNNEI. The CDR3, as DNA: TGTGCCAGCAGTTCCTGGACTAGCGGGGGGCGGGGCACAGATACGCAGTATTTT. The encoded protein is CASSSWTSGGRGTDTQYF.

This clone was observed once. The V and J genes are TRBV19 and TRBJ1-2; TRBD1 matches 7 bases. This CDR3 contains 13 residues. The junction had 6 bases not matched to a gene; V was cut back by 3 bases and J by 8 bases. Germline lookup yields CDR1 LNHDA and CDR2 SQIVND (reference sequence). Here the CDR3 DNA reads TGTGCCAGTAGTATTCCTCAGGGGGAAGGCTACACCTTC. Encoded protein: CASSIPQGEGYTF.

CDR3 DNA sequence: TGCAGTGCCCCAGCGGGCGAGCAGTACTTC. Amino acid sequence: CSAPAGEQYF. The chain combines TRBV20-1 with TRBJ2-7, with D perhaps TRBD2 (6 bases). The CDR3 is made up of 10 amino acids. Germline CDR1 reads DFQATT; CDR2 reads SNEGSKA (reference sequence). V lost 6 bases and J lost 6, with 9 bases in between.

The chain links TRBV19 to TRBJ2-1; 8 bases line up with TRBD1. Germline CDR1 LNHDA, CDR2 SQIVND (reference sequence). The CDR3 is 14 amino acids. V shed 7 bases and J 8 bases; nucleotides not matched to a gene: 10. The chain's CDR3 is CASTWGSGGDEQFF. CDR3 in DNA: TGTGCCAGTACGTGGGGGTCAGGGGGCGATGAGCAGTTCTTC.

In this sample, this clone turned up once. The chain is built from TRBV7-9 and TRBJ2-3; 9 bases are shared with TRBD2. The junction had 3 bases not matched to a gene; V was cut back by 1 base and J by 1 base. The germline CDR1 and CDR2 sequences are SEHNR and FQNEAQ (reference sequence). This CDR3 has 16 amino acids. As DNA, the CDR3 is TGTGCCAGCAGCTTAGTCGTAGCGGGGGGCACAGATACGCAGTATTTT. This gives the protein CASSLVVAGGTDTQYF.

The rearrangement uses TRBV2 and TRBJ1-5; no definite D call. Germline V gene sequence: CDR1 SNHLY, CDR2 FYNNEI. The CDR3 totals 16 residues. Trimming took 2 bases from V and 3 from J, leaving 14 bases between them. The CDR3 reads CASSEMVGFDNQPQHF. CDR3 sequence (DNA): TGTGCCAGCAGTGAAATGGTAGGGTTCGACAATCAGCCCCAGCATTTT.

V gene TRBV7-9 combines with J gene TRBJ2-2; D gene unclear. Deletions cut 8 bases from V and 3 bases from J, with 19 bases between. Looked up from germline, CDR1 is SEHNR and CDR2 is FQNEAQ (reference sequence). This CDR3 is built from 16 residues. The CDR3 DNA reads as TGTGCCAGCGGTACGACGATTGGGTTCGACACCGGGGAGCTGTTTTTT. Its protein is CASGTTIGFDTGELFF.

CDR3 DNA: TGTGCCAGCAGCGTACGCGATGAGCAGTTCTTC. Translated, it gives CASSVRDEQFF. This chain joins TRBV9 and TRBJ2-1; D is undetermined. Trimming removed 1 base from V and 8 bases from J, with 4 bases in between. The CDR3 has 11 amino acids. From germline, CDR1 is SGDLS and CDR2 YYNGEE.

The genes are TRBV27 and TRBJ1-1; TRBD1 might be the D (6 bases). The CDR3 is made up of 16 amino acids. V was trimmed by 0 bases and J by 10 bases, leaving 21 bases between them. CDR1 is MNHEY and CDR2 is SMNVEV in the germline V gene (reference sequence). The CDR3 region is CASSLSAGQSRLGAFF. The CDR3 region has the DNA TGTGCCAGCAGTTTATCGGCTGGACAGTCGCGTTTAGGAGCTTTCTTT.

CDR3 amino acids: CASSLDRALYNEQFF. DNA of the CDR3: TGTGCCAGCAGCTTGGACAGGGCTCTTTACAATGAGCAGTTCTTC. The rearrangement links TRBV7-6 to TRBJ2-1, with TRBD1 matching 8 bases. Germline-derived CDR1 and CDR2 are SGHVS and FNYEAQ. Germline trimming cut 3 bases from V and 4 bases from J; bases unmatched to any gene: 5. This CDR3 contains 15 residues.

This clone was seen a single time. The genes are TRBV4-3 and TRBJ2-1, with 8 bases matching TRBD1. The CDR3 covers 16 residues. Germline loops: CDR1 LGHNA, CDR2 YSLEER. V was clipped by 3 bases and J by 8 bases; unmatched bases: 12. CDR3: CASSHQGQEKVYEQFF. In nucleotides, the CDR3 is TGCGCCAGCAGCCACCAGGGACAGGAAAAAGTCTATGAGCAGTTCTTC.

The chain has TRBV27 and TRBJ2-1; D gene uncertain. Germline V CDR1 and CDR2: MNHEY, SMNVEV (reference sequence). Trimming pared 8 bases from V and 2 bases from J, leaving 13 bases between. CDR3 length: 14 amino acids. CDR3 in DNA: TGTGCCAGCTCATACGGGCAGACCTACAATGAGCAGTTCTTC. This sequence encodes CASSYGQTYNEQFF.

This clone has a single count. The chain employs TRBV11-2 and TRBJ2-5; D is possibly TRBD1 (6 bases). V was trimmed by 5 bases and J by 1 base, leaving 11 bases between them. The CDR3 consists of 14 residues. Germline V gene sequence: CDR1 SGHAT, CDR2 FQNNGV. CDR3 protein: CASSPWDTQETQYF. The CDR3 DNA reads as TGTGCCAGCAGCCCCTGGGACACCCAAGAGACCCAGTACTTC.

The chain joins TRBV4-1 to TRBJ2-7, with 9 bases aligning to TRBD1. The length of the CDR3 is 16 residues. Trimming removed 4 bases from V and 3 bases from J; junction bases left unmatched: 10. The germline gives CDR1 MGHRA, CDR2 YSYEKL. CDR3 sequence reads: CASSPSTGGYFYEQYF. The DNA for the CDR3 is TGCGCCAGCAGCCCTTCTACAGGGGGCTATTTCTACGAGCAGTACTTC.

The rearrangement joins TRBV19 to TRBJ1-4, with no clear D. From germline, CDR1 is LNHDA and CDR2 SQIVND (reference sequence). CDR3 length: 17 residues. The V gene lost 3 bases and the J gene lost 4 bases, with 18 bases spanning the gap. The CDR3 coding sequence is TGTGCCAGTAGTATTGTAGGCGCCCAGGACTATAATGAAAAACTGTTTTTT. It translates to CASSIVGAQDYNEKLFF.